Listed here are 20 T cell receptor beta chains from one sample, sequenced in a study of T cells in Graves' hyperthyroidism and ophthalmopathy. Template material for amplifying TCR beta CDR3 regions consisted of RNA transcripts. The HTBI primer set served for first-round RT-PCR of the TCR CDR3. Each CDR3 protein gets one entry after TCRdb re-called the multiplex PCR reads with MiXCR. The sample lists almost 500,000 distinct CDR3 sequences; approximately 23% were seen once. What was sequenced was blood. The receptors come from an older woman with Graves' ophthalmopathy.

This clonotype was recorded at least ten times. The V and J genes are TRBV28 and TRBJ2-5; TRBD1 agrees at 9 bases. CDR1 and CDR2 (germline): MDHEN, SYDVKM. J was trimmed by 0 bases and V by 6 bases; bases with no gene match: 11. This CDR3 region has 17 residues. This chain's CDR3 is CASRRLPGTGNQETQYF. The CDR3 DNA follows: TGTGCCAGCAGAAGGCTTCCCGGGACAGGGAACCAAGAGACCCAGTACTTC.

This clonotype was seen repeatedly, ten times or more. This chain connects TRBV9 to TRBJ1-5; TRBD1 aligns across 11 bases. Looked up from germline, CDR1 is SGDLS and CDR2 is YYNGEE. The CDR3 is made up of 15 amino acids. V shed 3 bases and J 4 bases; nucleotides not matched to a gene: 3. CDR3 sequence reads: CASSAGTGGNQPQHF. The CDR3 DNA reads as TGTGCCAGCAGCGCAGGGACAGGGGGTAATCAGCCCCAGCATTTT.

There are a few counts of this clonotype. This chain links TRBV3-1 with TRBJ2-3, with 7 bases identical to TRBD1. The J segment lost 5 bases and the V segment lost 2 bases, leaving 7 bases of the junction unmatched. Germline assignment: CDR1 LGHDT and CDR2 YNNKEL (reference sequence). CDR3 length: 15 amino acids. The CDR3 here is CASSQRQGRVDTQYF. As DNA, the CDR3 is TGTGCCAGCAGCCAAAGACAGGGTAGGGTAGATACGCAGTATTTT.

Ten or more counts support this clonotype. DNA for the CDR3: TGTGCCAGCAGCTTAAGGGGCCCATTAAATGAGCAGTTCTTC. The encoded protein is CASSLRGPLNEQFF. The chain carries TRBV7-8 and TRBJ2-1; a weak D match, TRBD1 (5 bases). CDR1 and CDR2 (germline): SGHVS, FQNEAQ. The CDR3 sequence is 14 residues long. Deletions cut 2 bases from V and 7 bases from J, with 12 bases between.

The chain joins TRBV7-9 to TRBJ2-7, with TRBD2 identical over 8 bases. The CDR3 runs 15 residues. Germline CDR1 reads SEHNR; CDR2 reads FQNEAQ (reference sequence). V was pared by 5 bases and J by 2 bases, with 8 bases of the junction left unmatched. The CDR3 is CASSLLAEAAYEQYF. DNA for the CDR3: TGTGCCAGCAGCCTACTAGCGGAGGCCGCCTACGAGCAGTACTTC.

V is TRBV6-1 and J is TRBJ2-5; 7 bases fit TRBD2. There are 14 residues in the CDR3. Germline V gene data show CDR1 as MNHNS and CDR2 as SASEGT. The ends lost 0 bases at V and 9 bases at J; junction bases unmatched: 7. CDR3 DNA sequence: TGTGCCAGCAGTGAAGCGGGCGGGAGTGGGCCCCAGTACTTC. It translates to CASSEAGGSGPQYF.

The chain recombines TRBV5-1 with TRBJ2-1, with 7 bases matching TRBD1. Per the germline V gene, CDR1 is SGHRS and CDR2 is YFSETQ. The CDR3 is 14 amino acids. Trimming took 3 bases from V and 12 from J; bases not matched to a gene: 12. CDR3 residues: CASSSTTQGKGQFF. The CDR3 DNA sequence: TGCGCCAGCAGCTCCACAACACAGGGGAAGGGGCAGTTCTTC.

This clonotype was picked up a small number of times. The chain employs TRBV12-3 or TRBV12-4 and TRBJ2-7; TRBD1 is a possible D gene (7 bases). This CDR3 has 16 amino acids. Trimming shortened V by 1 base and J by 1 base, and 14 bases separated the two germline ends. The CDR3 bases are TGTGCCAGCAGTTTAGGGACAGGACTATTATCCTACGAGCAGTACTTC. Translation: CASSLGTGLLSYEQYF.

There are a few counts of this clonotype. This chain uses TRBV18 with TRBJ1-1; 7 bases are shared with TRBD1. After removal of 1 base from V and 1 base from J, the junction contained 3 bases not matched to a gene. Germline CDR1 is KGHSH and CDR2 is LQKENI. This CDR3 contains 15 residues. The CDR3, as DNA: TGTGCCAGCTCACCACAGGGGGCGAGGAACACTGAAGCTTTCTTT. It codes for CASSPQGARNTEAFF.

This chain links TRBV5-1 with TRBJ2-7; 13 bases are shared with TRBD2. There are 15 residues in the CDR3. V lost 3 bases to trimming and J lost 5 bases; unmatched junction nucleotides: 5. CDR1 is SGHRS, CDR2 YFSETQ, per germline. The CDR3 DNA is TGCGCCAGCAGCTGGACTAGCGGGAGTGTCAACGAGCAGTACTTC. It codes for CASSWTSGSVNEQYF. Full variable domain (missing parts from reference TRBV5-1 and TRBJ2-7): KAGVTQTPRYLIKTRGQQVTLSCSPISGHRSVSWYQQTPGQGLQFLFEYFSETQRNKGNFPGRFSGRQFSNSRSEMNVSTLELGDSALYLCASSWTSGSVNEQYFGPGTRLTVT.

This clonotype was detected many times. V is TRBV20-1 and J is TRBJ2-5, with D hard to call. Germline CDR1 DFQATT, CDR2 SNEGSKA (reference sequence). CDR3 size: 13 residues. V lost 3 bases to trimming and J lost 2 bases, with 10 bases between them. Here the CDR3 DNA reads TGCAGTGCTAGCTCGTGGCAGCAAGAGACCCAGTACTTC. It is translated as CSASSWQQETQYF.

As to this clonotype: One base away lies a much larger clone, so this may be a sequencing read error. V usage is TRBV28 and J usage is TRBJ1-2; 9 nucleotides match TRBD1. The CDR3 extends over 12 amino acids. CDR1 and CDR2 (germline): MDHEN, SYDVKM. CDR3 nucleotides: TGTGCGGGCGGGACAGGGATCTATGGCCACACCTTC. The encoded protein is CAGGTGIYGHTF.

CDR3 DNA sequence: TGTGCCAGTAGTGGACTAGCGGGAGGGCTTAATGAGCAGTTCTTC. Translating gives CASSGLAGGLNEQFF. The chain couples TRBV19 to TRBJ2-1, with 15 bases fitting TRBD2. This CDR3 spans 15 amino acids. Germline CDR1 is LNHDA and CDR2 is SQIVND (reference sequence). After removal of 5 bases from V and 7 bases from J, the junction contained 3 bases not matched to a gene.

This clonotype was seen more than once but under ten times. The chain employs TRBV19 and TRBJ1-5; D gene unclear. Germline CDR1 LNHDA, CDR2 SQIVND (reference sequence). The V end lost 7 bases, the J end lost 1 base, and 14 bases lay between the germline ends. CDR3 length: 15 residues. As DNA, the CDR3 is TGTGCCAGTACCCGCATCAAGGGCAGCAATCAGCCCCAGCATTTT. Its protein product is CASTRIKGSNQPQHF.

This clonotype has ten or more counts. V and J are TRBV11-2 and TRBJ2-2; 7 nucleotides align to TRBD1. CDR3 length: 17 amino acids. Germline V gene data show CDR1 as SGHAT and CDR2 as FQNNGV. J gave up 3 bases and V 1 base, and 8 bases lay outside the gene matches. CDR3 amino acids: CASSLARGHLDTGELFF. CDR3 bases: TGTGCCAGCAGCTTAGCAAGGGGGCATTTGGACACCGGGGAGCTGTTTTTT.

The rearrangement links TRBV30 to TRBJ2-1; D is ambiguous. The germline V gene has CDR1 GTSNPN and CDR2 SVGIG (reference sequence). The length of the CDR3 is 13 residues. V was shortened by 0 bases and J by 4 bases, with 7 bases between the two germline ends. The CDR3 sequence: CAWSVYSYNEQFF. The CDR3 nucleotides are TGTGCCTGGAGTGTATACAGTTACAATGAGCAGTTCTTC.

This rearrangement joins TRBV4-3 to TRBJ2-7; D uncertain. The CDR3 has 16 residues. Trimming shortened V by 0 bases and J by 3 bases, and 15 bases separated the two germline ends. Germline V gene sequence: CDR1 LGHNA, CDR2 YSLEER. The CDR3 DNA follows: TGCGCCAGCAGCCAAGATTTGTGGGCAGTAAACTACGAGCAGTACTTC. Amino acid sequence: CASSQDLWAVNYEQYF.

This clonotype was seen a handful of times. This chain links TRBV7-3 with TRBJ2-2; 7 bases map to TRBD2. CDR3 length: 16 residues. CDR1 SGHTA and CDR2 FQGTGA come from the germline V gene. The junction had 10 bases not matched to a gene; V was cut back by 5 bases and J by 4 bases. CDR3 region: CASSPLRGEGTGELFF. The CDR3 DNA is TGTGCCAGCAGCCCCCTACGTGGGGAGGGCACCGGGGAGCTGTTTTTT.

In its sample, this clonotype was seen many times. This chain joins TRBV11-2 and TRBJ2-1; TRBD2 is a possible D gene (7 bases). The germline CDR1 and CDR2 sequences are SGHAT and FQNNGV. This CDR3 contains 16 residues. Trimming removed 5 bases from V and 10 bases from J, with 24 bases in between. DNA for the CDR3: TGTGCCAGCAGCCCCCGGCGGAGCGGGGACCAGGGGGAGCAGTTCTTC. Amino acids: CASSPRRSGDQGEQFF.

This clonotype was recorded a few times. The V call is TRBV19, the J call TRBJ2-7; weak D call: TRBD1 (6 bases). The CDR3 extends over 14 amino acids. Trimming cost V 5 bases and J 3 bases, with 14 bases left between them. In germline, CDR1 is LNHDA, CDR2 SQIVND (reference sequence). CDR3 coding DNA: TGTGCCAGTAGTCTAAGGGACACCCTCTACGAGCAGTACTTC. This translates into CASSLRDTLYEQYF.